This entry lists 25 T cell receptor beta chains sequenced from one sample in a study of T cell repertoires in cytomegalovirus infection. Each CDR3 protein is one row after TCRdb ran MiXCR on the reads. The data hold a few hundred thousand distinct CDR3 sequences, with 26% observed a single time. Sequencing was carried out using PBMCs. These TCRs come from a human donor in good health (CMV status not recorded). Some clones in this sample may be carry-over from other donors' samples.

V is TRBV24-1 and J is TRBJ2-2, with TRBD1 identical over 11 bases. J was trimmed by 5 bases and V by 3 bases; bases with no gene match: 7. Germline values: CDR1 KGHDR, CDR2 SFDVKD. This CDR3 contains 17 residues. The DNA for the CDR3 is TGTGCCACCAGTGATCCCGGACAGGGGGCGGTTACCGGGGAGCTGTTTTTT. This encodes CATSDPGQGAVTGELFF.

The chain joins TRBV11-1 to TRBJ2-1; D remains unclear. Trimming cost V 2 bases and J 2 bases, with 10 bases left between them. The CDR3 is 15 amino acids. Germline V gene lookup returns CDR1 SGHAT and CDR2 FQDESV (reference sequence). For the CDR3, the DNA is TGTGCCAGCAGCTTATATGGGCCACCCTACAATGAGCAGTTCTTC. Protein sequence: CASSLYGPPYNEQFF.

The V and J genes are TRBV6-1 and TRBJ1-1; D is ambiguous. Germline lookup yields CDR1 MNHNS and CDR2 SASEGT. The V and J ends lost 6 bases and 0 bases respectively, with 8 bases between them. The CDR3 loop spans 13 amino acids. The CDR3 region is CASRWGMNTEAFF. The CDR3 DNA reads TGTGCCAGCAGGTGGGGAATGAACACTGAAGCTTTCTTT.

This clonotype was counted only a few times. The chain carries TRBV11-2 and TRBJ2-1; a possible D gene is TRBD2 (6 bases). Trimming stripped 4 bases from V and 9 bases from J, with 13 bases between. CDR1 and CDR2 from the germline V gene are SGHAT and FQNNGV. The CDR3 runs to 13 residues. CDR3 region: CASSYGGGIEQFF. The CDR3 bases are TGTGCCAGCAGCTATGGAGGAGGGATTGAGCAGTTCTTC.

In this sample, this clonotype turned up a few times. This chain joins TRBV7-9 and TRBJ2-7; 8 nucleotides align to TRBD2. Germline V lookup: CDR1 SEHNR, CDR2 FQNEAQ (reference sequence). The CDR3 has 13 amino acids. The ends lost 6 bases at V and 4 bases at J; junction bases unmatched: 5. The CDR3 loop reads CASSNSGKYEQYF. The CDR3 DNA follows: TGTGCCAGCAGTAATAGCGGGAAGTACGAGCAGTACTTC.

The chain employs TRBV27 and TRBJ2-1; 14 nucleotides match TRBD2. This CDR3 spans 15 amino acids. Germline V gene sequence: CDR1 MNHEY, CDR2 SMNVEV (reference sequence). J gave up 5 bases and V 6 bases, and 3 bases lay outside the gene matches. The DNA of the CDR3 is TGTGCCAGCAGGAAGACTAGCGGGGGGGACAATGAGCAGTTCTTC. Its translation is CASRKTSGGDNEQFF.

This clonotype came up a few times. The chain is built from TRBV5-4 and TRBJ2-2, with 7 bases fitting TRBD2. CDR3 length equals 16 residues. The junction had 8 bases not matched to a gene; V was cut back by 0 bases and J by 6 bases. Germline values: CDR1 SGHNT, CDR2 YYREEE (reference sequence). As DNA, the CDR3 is TGTGCCAGCAGCTTGGCCGGGGGGTTTCCCCCCGGGGAGCTGTTTTTT. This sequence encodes CASSLAGGFPPGELFF.

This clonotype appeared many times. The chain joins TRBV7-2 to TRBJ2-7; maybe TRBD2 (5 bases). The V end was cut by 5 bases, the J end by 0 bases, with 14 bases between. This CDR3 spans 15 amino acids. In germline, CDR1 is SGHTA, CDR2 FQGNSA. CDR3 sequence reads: CASSLGPGSSYEQYF. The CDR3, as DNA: TGTGCCAGCAGCCTCGGACCGGGGAGCTCCTACGAGCAGTACTTC.

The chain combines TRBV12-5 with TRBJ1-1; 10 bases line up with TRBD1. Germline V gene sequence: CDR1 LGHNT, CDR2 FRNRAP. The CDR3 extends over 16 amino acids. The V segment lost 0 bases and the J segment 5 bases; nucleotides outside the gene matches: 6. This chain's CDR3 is CASGLVLPDRGTEAFF. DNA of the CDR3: TGTGCTAGTGGTTTGGTGCTTCCGGACAGGGGGACTGAAGCTTTCTTT.

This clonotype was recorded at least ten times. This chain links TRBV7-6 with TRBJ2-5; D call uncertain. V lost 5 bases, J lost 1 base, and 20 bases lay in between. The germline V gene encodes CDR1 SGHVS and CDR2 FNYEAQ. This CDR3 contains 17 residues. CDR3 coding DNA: TGTGCCAGCAGCCAAAGCCCCTACGGAGCCGGCCAAGAGACCCAGTACTTC. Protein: CASSQSPYGAGQETQYF.

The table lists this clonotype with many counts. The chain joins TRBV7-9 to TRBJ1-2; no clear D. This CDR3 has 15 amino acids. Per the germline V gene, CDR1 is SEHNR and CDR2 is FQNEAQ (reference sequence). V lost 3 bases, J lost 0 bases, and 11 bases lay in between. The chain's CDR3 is CASSFWPSANYGYTF. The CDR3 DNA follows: TGTGCCAGCAGCTTCTGGCCCTCGGCTAACTATGGCTACACCTTC.

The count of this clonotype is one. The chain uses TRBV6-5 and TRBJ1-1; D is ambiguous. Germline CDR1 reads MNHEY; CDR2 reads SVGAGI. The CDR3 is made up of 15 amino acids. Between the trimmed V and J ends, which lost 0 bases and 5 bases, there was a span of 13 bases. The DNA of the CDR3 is TGTGCCAGCAGTTACTCATCCGGGATTGAGACTGAAGCTTTCTTT. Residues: CASSYSSGIETEAFF.

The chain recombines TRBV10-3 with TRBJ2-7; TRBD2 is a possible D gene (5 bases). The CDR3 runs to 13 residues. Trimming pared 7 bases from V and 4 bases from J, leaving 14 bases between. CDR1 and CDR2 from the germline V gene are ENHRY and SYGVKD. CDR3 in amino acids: CAIKEGPNYEQYF. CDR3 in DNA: TGTGCCATCAAAGAGGGCCCGAATTACGAGCAGTACTTC.

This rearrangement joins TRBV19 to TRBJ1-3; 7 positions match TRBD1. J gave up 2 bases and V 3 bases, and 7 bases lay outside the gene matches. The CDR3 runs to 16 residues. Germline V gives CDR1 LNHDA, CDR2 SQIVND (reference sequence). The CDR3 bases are TGTGCCAGTAGTATTGACGGGGGACAGCCTGGAAACACCATATATTTT. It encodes CASSIDGGQPGNTIYF.

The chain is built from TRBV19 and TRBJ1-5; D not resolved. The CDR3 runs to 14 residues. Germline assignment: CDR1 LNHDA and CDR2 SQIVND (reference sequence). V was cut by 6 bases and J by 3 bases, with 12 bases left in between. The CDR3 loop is CASRPGPSNQPQHF. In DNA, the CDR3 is TGTGCCAGTAGACCCGGGCCCTCCAATCAGCCCCAGCATTTT.

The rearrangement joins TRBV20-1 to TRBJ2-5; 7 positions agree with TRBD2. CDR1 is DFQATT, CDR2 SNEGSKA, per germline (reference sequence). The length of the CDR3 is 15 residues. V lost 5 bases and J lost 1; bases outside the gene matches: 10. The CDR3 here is CSAPNPREGQETQYF. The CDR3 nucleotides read TGCAGTGCTCCAAACCCCAGGGAGGGCCAAGAGACCCAGTACTTC.

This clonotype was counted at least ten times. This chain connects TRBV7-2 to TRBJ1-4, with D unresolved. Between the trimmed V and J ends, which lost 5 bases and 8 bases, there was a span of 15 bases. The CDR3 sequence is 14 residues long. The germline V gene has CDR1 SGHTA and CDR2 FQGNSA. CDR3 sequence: CASSLGRGEEKLFF. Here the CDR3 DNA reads TGTGCCAGCAGCCTCGGCCGAGGAGAAGAAAAACTGTTTTTT. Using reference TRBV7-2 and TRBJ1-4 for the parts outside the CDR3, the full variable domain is GAGVSQSPSNKVTEKGKDVELRCDPISGHTALYWYRQSLGQGLEFLIYFQGNSAPDKSGLPSDRFSAERTGGSVSTLTIQRTQQEDSAVYLCASSLGRGEEKLFFGSGTQLSVL.

Written as DNA, the CDR3 is TGTGCCAGCAGCAACGGGTTTGGAGAGCAGTACTTC. Translating it yields CASSNGFGEQYF. The chain carries TRBV7-2 and TRBJ2-7; D is unclear. Looked up from germline, CDR1 is SGHTA and CDR2 is FQGNSA. This CDR3 is built from 12 residues. V was clipped by 5 bases and J by 7 bases, with 12 bases between them.

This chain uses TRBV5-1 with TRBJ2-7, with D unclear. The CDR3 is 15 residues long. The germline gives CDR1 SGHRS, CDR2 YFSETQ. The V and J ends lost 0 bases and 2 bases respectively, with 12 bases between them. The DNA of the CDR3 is TGCGCCAGCAGCTTGGCCCCCGGCAGAACCTACGAGCAGTACTTC. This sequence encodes CASSLAPGRTYEQYF.

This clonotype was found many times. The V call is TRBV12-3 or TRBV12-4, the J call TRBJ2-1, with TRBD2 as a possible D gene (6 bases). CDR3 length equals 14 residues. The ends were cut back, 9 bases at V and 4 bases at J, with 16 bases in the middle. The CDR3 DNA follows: TGTGCCAGTTTGAGGAGGGGCCGGTACAATGAGCAGTTCTTC. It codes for CASLRRGRYNEQFF.

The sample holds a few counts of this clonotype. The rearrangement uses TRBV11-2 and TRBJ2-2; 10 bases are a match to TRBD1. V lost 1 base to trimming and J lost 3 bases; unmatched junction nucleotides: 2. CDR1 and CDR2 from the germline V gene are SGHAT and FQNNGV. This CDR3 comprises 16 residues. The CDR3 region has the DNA TGTGCCAGCAGCTTAGTAGACAGGGGGCACACCGGGGAGCTGTTTTTT. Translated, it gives CASSLVDRGHTGELFF. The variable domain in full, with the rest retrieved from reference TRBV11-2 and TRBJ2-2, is EAGVAQSPRYKIIEKRQSVAFWCNPISGHATLYWYQQILGQGPKLLIQFQNNGVVDDSQLPKDRFSAERLKGVDSTLKIQPAKLEDSAVYLCASSLVDRGHTGELFFGEGSRLTVL.

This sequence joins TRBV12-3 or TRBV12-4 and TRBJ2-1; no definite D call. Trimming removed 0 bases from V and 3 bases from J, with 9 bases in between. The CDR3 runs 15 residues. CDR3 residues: CASSLADLIYNEQFF. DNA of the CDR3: TGTGCCAGCAGTTTAGCTGACTTGATCTACAATGAGCAGTTCTTC.

The CDR3 reads CASSERSTNEKLFF. DNA of the CDR3: TGTGCCAGCAGCGAGCGGTCAACTAATGAAAAACTGTTTTTT. The chain joins TRBV7-9 to TRBJ1-4; D remains unclear. V lost 5 bases to trimming and J lost 0 bases, with 7 bases between them. Germline V gene lookup returns CDR1 SEHNR and CDR2 FQNEAQ (reference sequence). The CDR3 contains 14 residues.

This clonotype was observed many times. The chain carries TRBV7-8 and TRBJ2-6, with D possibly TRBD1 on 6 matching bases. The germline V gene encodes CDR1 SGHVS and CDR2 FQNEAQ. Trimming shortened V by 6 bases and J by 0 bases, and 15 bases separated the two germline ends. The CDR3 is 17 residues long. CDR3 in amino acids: CASRTGQFSSGANVLTF. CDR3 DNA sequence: TGTGCCAGCAGGACGGGACAATTTAGCTCTGGGGCCAACGTCCTGACTTTC.

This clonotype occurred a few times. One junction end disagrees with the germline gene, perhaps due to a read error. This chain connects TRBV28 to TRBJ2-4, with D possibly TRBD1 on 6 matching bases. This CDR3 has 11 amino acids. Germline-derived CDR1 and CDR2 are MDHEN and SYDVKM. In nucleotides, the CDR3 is TGTGCCAGCAGTCCCTCGACAGGTTCCGGTTTC. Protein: CASSPSTGSGF.